Detailed here is one T cell receptor beta chain. Antigen: not known. The CDR3 spans 15 residues. Germline V gene data show CDR1 as SGHNT and CDR2 as YENEEA. Deletions cut 1 base from V and 5 bases from J, with 12 bases between. Using immunoSEQ multiplex PCR, the repertoire was profiled, and TCRdb retains in-frame clones only, with some absent. Here the sample spans 20,000 to 25,000 clones, approximately 72% being singletons. The data derive from a study of CD4 T cells in relation to SARS-CoV-2 and coronaviruses. Unexposed donor CD4+ T cells date from about 2011-2018, before the COVID-19 pandemic. After approximately ten days of culture, CD4+ T cells were isolated.

V usage is TRBV11-3 and J usage is TRBJ2-1, with D uncertain. The sequence derives from a human donor in good health. Sequencing was performed on CD4+ T cells from PBMCs, cultured in vitro. The DNA for the CDR3 is TGTGCCAGCAGCTTAGGGGTCAGGTCCCACAATGAGCAGTTCTTC. Its translation: CASSLGVRSHNEQFF. Based on the CDR3 plus reference TRBV11-3 and TRBJ2-1, the full variable domain is EAGVVQSPRYKIIEKKQPVAFWCNPISGHNTLYWYLQNLGQGPELLIRYENEEAVDDSQLPKDRFSAERLKGVDSTLKIQPAELGDSAVYLCASSLGVRSHNEQFFGPGTRLTVL.